The clone carrying this T cell receptor beta chain was observed a handful of times. Its specificity is unknown. The authors extracted at least 5 micrograms of total RNA per sample. Germline V gene data show CDR1 as SGHRS and CDR2 as YFSETQ. The CDR3 has 15 residues. After removal of 0 bases from V and 7 bases from J, the junction contained 5 bases not matched to a gene. These data are taken from a study of blood T cells in healthy people across ages. Primed by a sample-barcoded 5' primer and a J-beta primer mix, a second PCR proceeded for roughly 7 to 12 cycles. TCRdb called the 5' RACE reads again in MiXCR, with one record for every CDR3 protein. Of fewer than 900,000 distinct CDR3 sequences detected, roughly two fifths appear once; the ten largest clones hold approximately 22%. The study's findings and limits: It was the long-lived donors that had more naive CD4+ cells and higher diversity than aged donors.

Sample: blood. The receptor was derived from a woman aged 55-75 years in good health. The rearrangement joins TRBV5-1 to TRBJ2-3, with 10 bases that match TRBD2. The CDR3 here is CASSLGPSGGNTQYF. CDR3 DNA sequence: TGCGCCAGCAGCTTGGGGCCTAGCGGGGGAAATACGCAGTATTTT.